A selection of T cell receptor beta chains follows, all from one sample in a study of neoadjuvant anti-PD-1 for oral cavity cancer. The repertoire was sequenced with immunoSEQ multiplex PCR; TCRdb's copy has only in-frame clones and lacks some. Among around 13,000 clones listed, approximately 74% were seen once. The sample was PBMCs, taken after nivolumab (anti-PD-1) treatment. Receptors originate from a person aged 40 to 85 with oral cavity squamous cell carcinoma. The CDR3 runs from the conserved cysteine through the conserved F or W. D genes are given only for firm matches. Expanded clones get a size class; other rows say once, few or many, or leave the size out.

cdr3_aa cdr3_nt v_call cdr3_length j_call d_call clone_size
CASSLGRVMNTEAFF TGTGCCAGCAGCTTAGGCAGGGTGATGAACACTGAAGCTTTCTTT TRBV11-2 15 TRBJ1-1 NA NA
CAWGTGLASTDTQYF TGTGCCTGGGGAACAGGCCTAGCTAGCACAGATACGCAGTATTTT TRBV30 15 TRBJ2-3 NA NA
CASGTYNEQFF TGTGCCAGCGGCACATACAATGAGCAGTTCTTC TRBV5-6 11 TRBJ2-1 NA NA
CASSRQSSYNEQFF TGCGCCAGCAGCCGCCAGAGCTCCTACAATGAGCAGTTCTTC TRBV4-1 14 TRBJ2-1 NA few
CASAGTGGRTEAFF TGTGCCAGCGCCGGGACAGGGGGCCGAACTGAAGCTTTCTTT TRBV6-1 14 TRBJ1-1 TRBD1 NA
CSVGQPNEKLFF TGCAGCGTTGGGCAGCCTAATGAAAAACTGTTTTTT TRBV29-1 12 TRBJ1-4 NA NA
CASSLLGQAYEQYF TGTGCCAGTAGTCTTCTTGGACAGGCCTACGAGCAGTACTTC TRBV19 14 TRBJ2-7 TRBD1 NA
CASSLTTGANQPQHF TGTGCCAGTAGTTTGACGACAGGGGCTAATCAGCCCCAGCATTTT TRBV19 15 TRBJ1-5 TRBD1 NA
CAWSTRVTEAFF TGTGCCTGGAGTACCCGGGTGACTGAAGCTTTCTTT TRBV30 12 TRBJ1-1 NA NA
CASSDLLGLAVTSYEQYF TGTGCCAGCAGTGATCTCCTCGGACTAGCGGTAACCTCCTACGAGCAGTACTTC TRBV6-1 18 TRBJ2-7 TRBD2 few
CASSGSQGRETQYF TGTGCCAGCAGCGGGTCCCAGGGGAGGGAGACCCAGTACTTC TRBV9 14 TRBJ2-5 NA NA
CASSHQQRQDTQYF TGCGCCAGCAGTCATCAGCAGCGGCAAGATACGCAGTATTTT TRBV4-1 14 TRBJ2-3 NA NA
CASSPDLAGYEQYF TGTGCCAGCAGCCCGGACCTAGCGGGGTACGAGCAGTACTTC TRBV5-5 14 TRBJ2-7 TRBD2 few
CASRGAPSTDTQYF TGTGCCAGCCGGGGGGCACCAAGCACAGATACGCAGTATTTT TRBV6-6 14 TRBJ2-3 NA NA
CASSFEPGTGDTEAFF TGTGCCAGCAGCTTCGAGCCTGGGACAGGGGACACTGAAGCTTTCTTT TRBV7-8 16 TRBJ1-1 TRBD1 NA
CASSFASTGELFF TGTGCCAGCAGCTTTGCCTCGACCGGGGAGCTGTTTTTT TRBV5-6 13 TRBJ2-2 NA NA
CASSESGGAQPQHF TGTGCCAGCAGTGAATCGGGAGGGGCCCAGCCCCAGCATTTT TRBV2 14 TRBJ1-5 NA NA
CATSTRTNEKLFF TGTGCCACCAGCACAAGGACTAATGAAAAACTGTTTTTT TRBV15 13 TRBJ1-4 NA NA
CASSITASQPGELFF TGTGCCAGTAGTATAACTGCCAGCCAGCCCGGGGAGCTGTTTTTT TRBV19 15 TRBJ2-2 NA few
CASSLQGADTQYF TGTGCCAGCAGCTTGCAGGGAGCAGATACGCAGTATTTT TRBV5-4 13 TRBJ2-3 NA NA
CSVGTGGYGYTF TGCAGCGTTGGGACAGGGGGCTATGGCTACACCTTC TRBV29-1 12 TRBJ1-2 TRBD1 NA
CASSLPNQPQHF TGTGCCAGCAGCTTACCCAATCAGCCCCAGCATTTT TRBV7-9 12 TRBJ1-5 NA once
CASSLARTAQGETQYF TGTGCCAGCAGCTTAGCGCGCACCGCCCAGGGAGAGACCCAGTACTTC TRBV7-6 16 TRBJ2-5 NA NA
CAWSATGIQQSGPEAFF TGTGCCTGGAGCGCAACAGGGATCCAACAATCGGGACCTGAAGCTTTCTTT TRBV30 17 TRBJ1-1 NA NA
CASSLIQGPTGELFF TGTGCCAGCAGCTTAATCCAGGGCCCTACCGGGGAGCTGTTTTTT TRBV7-8 15 TRBJ2-2 NA medium-sized
CASGRGTDTQYF TGTGCCAGCGGAAGGGGCACAGATACGCAGTATTTT TRBV27 12 TRBJ2-3 NA NA
CASSDAPAGLGTQYF TGTGCCAGCAGTGACGCTCCCGCTGGTCTTGGTACGCAGTATTTT TRBV6-4 15 TRBJ2-3 NA NA
CASSERGQGAHEQYF TGTGCCAGCAGTGAAAGAGGACAGGGGGCCCACGAGCAGTACTTC TRBV6-1 15 TRBJ2-7 TRBD1 NA
CASNLGLGGEKLFF TGTGCCAGCAATCTGGGACTGGGGGGTGAAAAACTGTTTTTT TRBV5-6 14 TRBJ1-4 NA NA
CASSPLTGQGSYEQYF TGCGCCAGCAGCCCGTTAACAGGGCAGGGCTCCTACGAGCAGTACTTC TRBV5-1 16 TRBJ2-7 NA NA
CASSYQGKGYEQYF TGTGCCAGCAGTTATCAGGGCAAAGGCTACGAGCAGTACTTC TRBV6-5 14 TRBJ2-7 NA NA
CASSGTLEAFF TGTGCCAGCAGTGGGACACTTGAAGCTTTCTTT TRBV7-9 11 TRBJ1-1 NA NA
CASSPRSDTQYF TGTGCCAGCAGCCCCAGGTCAGATACGCAGTATTTT TRBV7-2 12 TRBJ2-3 NA few
CSASPVGPVTF TGCAGTGCCTCCCCCGTCGGGCCAGTCACCTTC TRBV20-1 11 TRBJ1-2 NA NA
CASSVTSGRWGGEQYF TGTGCCAGCAGCGTGACTAGCGGGAGATGGGGTGGCGAGCAGTACTTC TRBV9 16 TRBJ2-7 TRBD2 few
CSVDAGGVLNTGELFF TGCAGCGTTGACGCAGGGGGGGTACTGAACACCGGGGAGCTGTTTTTT TRBV29-1 16 TRBJ2-2 NA NA
CASSQDWEREGGNEQFF TGCGCCAGCAGCCAAGATTGGGAGCGGGAGGGTGGAAATGAGCAGTTCTTC TRBV4-1 17 TRBJ2-1 TRBD2 NA
CASSTGPFPGELFF TGTGCCAGTAGTACGGGACCTTTCCCCGGGGAGCTGTTTTTT TRBV19 14 TRBJ2-2 NA NA
CASSPQRRTQNNEQFF TGTGCCAGCTCACCACAGCGACGGACTCAAAACAATGAGCAGTTCTTC TRBV18 16 TRBJ2-1 NA few